The 24 T cell receptor beta chains below come from one sample, sequenced in a study of blood T cell repertoires in COVID-19. Here immunoSEQ multiplex PCR was the method, and the copy in TCRdb shows in-frame clones only, minus some. The sample has 250,000 or so clones; 75% to 85% are singletons. Sequences were obtained from peripheral blood. All receptors derive from a woman aged 70-85 years with acute or convalescent COVID-19.

The gene calls are TRBV18 and TRBJ1-1, with 10 bases lining up with TRBD1. The V segment lost 6 bases and the J segment 3 bases; nucleotides outside the gene matches: 7. CDR3 length equals 15 residues. CDR1 and CDR2 (germline): KGHSH, LQKENI. Written as DNA, the CDR3 is TGTGCCAGCTCCCCAGTGACAGGGGGCGACACTGAAGCTTTCTTT. Its translation is CASSPVTGGDTEAFF.

The chain recombines TRBV6-6 with TRBJ1-6; 9 bases align to TRBD1. Trimming took 5 bases from V and 6 from J; bases not matched to a gene: 5. This CDR3 has 15 amino acids. Germline V lookup: CDR1 MNHNY, CDR2 SVGAGI (reference sequence). CDR3 bases: TGTGCCAGCAGTCGACCGGGACAGGGTAATTCACCCCTCCACTTT. It translates to CASSRPGQGNSPLHF.

This chain joins TRBV12-3 or TRBV12-4 and TRBJ1-1; no firm D call. Trimming pared 6 bases from V and 9 bases from J, leaving 11 bases between. The CDR3 runs 11 residues. The CDR3 protein is CASRSTGKAFF. CDR3 DNA sequence: TGTGCCAGCAGATCGACGGGAAAAGCTTTCTTT.

The chain couples TRBV12-3 or TRBV12-4 to TRBJ2-5; tentative D call: TRBD1 (5 bases). Trimming stripped 2 bases from V and 5 bases from J, with 6 bases between. The CDR3 loop spans 12 amino acids. The CDR3 DNA reads as TGTGCCAGCAGTTTAAGGGGCGAGACCCAGTACTTC. It yields the protein CASSLRGETQYF.

The V gene is TRBV12-3 or TRBV12-4, the J gene TRBJ2-2; D is undetermined. V was cut by 6 bases and J by 6 bases, with 8 bases left in between. The CDR3 spans 12 residues. The CDR3 loop reads CASSRHPGELFF. The CDR3 DNA sequence: TGTGCCAGCAGCAGACATCCCGGGGAGCTGTTTTTT.

The genes are TRBV16 and TRBJ1-1; D might be TRBD1 (6 bases). Trimming removed 2 bases at V and 4 bases at J, with 11 bases between. CDR1 is KGHSY, CDR2 FQNENV, per germline. CDR3 size: 14 residues. For the CDR3, the DNA is TGTGCCAGCAGCCAAACCACAGGGTTCACTGAAGCTTTCTTT. This gives the protein CASSQTTGFTEAFF.

CDR3 DNA sequence: TGTGCCAGCAGCTCAGACGGCAGGACTTTCACCGGGGAGCTGTTTTTT. Translated, it gives CASSSDGRTFTGELFF. The chain has TRBV9 and TRBJ2-2, with D possibly being TRBD2 (5 bases). The CDR3 is 16 residues long. V was shortened by 4 bases and J by 4 bases, with 17 bases between the two germline ends. Germline CDR1 reads SGDLS; CDR2 reads YYNGEE.

The sample holds a few counts of this clone. The rearrangement uses TRBV5-1 and TRBJ2-7; TRBD2 agrees at 15 bases. Looked up from germline, CDR1 is SGHRS and CDR2 is YFSETQ. V lost 4 bases to trimming and J lost 6 bases; unmatched junction nucleotides: 5. The CDR3 sequence is 15 residues long. The CDR3, as DNA: TGCGCCAGCAGCGGACCGGGACTAGCGGGGGGCGAGCAGTACTTC. This codes for CASSGPGLAGGEQYF.

J is TRBJ2-5 and V is TRBV9; TRBD1 matches 7 bases. Germline CDR1 is SGDLS and CDR2 is YYNGEE. This CDR3 has 15 amino acids. V lost 2 bases and J lost 2; bases outside the gene matches: 6. CDR3 DNA: TGTGCCAGCAGCGTCGTACAGGGGAGTCAAGAGACCCAGTACTTC. Translating gives CASSVVQGSQETQYF.

The chain is built from TRBV7-9 and TRBJ1-6; D is unresolved. Per the germline V gene, CDR1 is SEHNR and CDR2 is FQNEAQ (reference sequence). This CDR3 comprises 9 residues. The V end was cut by 8 bases, the J end by 11 bases, with 4 bases between. The CDR3 reads CASAPPLHF. The DNA for the CDR3 is TGTGCCAGCGCGCCACCCCTCCACTTT.

The chain couples TRBV7-9 to TRBJ1-2, with 10 positions matching TRBD1. Germline CDR1 reads SEHNR; CDR2 reads FQNEAQ (reference sequence). This CDR3 has 16 amino acids. V lost 5 bases and J lost 3; bases outside the gene matches: 9. CDR3 nucleotides: TGTGCCAGCAGCGAAAGACAGGGGGCGCAGGACTATGGCTACACCTTC. Its protein product is CASSERQGAQDYGYTF. The full variable domain, its missing parts supplied by reference TRBV7-9 and TRBJ1-2, is DTGVSQNPRHKITKRGQNVTFRCDPISEHNRLYWYRQTLGQGPEFLTYFQNEAQLEKSRLLSDRFSAERPKGSFSTLEIQRTEQGDSAMYLCASSERQGAQDYGYTFGSGTRLTVV.

This clone was found once. This chain uses TRBV7-2 with TRBJ1-5; 11 bases match TRBD1. Germline V CDR1 and CDR2: SGHTA, FQGNSA. Germline trimming cut 4 bases from V and 1 base from J; bases unmatched to any gene: 6. The CDR3 totals 17 residues. The CDR3 bases are TGTGCCAGCAGCTCGAGGACAGGGGGCGCCAGCAATCAGCCCCAGCATTTT. It specifies CASSSRTGGASNQPQHF.

The chain has TRBV6-1 and TRBJ1-2; D is ambiguous. With 3 bases removed from V and 12 bases from J, the gap between germline ends came to 11 bases. The CDR3 has 11 amino acids. Per the germline V gene, CDR1 is MNHNS and CDR2 is SASEGT. CDR3 sequence reads: CASSDLSRNTF. The CDR3 DNA reads as TGTGCCAGCAGTGATCTCTCGCGGAACACCTTC.

The chain recombines TRBV25-1 with TRBJ1-2, with 7 bases aligning to TRBD1. Unmatched junction bases numbered 11, after V lost 5 bases and J lost 8 bases. This CDR3 is built from 14 residues. CDR1 is MGHDK and CDR2 is SYGVNS in the germline V gene. Here the CDR3 reads CASSPQGTTGGYTF. The CDR3 DNA follows: TGTGCCAGCAGTCCACAGGGGACCACCGGAGGCTACACCTTC.

The CDR3 here is CASSISPGQRMNTEAFF. The CDR3 bases are TGTGCCAGCAGCATCTCGCCGGGACAGAGAATGAACACTGAAGCTTTCTTT. The V call is TRBV7-2, the J call TRBJ1-1; 7 positions agree with TRBD1. CDR1 is SGHTA, CDR2 FQGNSA, per germline. Germline trimming cut 5 bases from V and 0 bases from J; bases unmatched to any gene: 12. The CDR3 totals 17 residues.

This clone has just one count. The CDR3 spells CASRAPYGYTF. In DNA form, the CDR3 reads TGTGCCAGCAGGGCTCCCTATGGCTACACCTTC. The V and J genes are TRBV19 and TRBJ1-2; D is perhaps TRBD1 (5 bases). CDR1 LNHDA and CDR2 SQIVND come from the germline V gene (reference sequence). V lost 9 bases to trimming and J lost 4 bases, with 9 bases between them. The CDR3 sequence is 11 residues long. Full variable domain (missing parts from reference TRBV19 and TRBJ1-2): DGGITQSPKYLFRKEGQNVTLSCEQNLNHDAMYWYRQDPGQGLRLIYYSQIVNDFQKGDIAEGYSVSREKKESFPLTVTSAQKNPTAFYLCASRAPYGYTFGSGTRLTVV.

This clone was seen just once. The chain recombines TRBV18 with TRBJ1-5; D perhaps matches TRBD1 (6 bases). The V gene's germline CDR1 is KGHSH and CDR2 LQKENI. The CDR3 is 15 residues long. Trimming removed 4 bases from V and 5 bases from J, with 15 bases in between. The CDR3 DNA reads TGTGCCAGCTCACTAAGACAGGTAGACTATCAGCCCCAGCATTTT. It translates to CASSLRQVDYQPQHF.

The chain employs TRBV5-1 and TRBJ2-5; D may be TRBD1 (7 bases). Trimming pared 4 bases from V and 2 bases from J, leaving 15 bases between. CDR1 is SGHRS and CDR2 is YFSETQ in the germline V gene. The CDR3 has 15 residues. CDR3: CASSLSRGQQETQYF. In nucleotides, the CDR3 is TGCGCCAGCAGCCTCTCGCGGGGACAGCAAGAGACCCAGTACTTC.

J is TRBJ2-2 and V is TRBV6-2 or TRBV6-3; tentative D call: TRBD1 (6 bases). The CDR3 extends over 14 amino acids. V was pared by 4 bases and J by 4 bases, with 10 bases between. CDR1 is MNHEY, CDR2 SVGEGT, per germline. CDR3 bases: TGTGCCAGCAGTTTCCTACAGGGCACCGGGGAGCTGTTTTTT. This codes for CASSFLQGTGELFF.

The chain carries TRBV18 and TRBJ1-2; 7 nucleotides match TRBD1. This CDR3 contains 15 residues. The germline V gene encodes CDR1 KGHSH and CDR2 LQKENI. The V segment lost 3 bases and the J segment 0 bases; nucleotides outside the gene matches: 4. In nucleotides, the CDR3 is TGTGCCAGCTCACCCGACAGGGCCTCTAACTATGGCTACACCTTC. Its translation: CASSPDRASNYGYTF.

The J gene is TRBJ2-7, the V gene TRBV5-1; 9 bases agree with TRBD1. V gave up 4 bases and J gave up 0 bases; unmatched junction bases: 11. Germline lookup yields CDR1 SGHRS and CDR2 YFSETQ. This CDR3 has 17 amino acids. As DNA, the CDR3 is TGCGCCAGCAGCAGAATAACCGGGACAGGGAGCTCCTACGAGCAGTACTTC. Translated, it gives CASSRITGTGSSYEQYF.

V and J are TRBV29-1 and TRBJ1-4; TRBD1 matches at 7 bases. The CDR3 is 13 amino acids. V trimming: 6 bases; J trimming: 7 bases; junction bases outside the gene matches: 8. From germline, CDR1 is SQVTM and CDR2 ANQGSEA. Here the CDR3 DNA reads TGCAGCGTCAATAAAAGACAGGGTGAAAAACTGTTTTTT. This encodes CSVNKRQGEKLFF.

This chain uses TRBV9 with TRBJ1-1; tentative D call: TRBD1 (5 bases). The ends were cut back, 0 bases at V and 5 bases at J, with 11 bases in the middle. Per the germline V gene, CDR1 is SGDLS and CDR2 is YYNGEE. The CDR3 consists of 14 residues. The CDR3 is CASSVDQGKTEAFF. CDR3 coding DNA: TGTGCCAGCAGCGTAGATCAGGGTAAAACTGAAGCTTTCTTT.

The chain couples TRBV5-4 to TRBJ2-7; TRBD1 matches 9 bases. Germline-derived CDR1 and CDR2 are SGHNT and YYREEE (reference sequence). The CDR3 has 14 residues. V gave up 3 bases and J gave up 7 bases; unmatched junction bases: 8. Written as DNA, the CDR3 is TGTGCCAGCAGCTACCGGACAGGGGCAGAGGAGCAGTACTTC. Translated, it gives CASSYRTGAEEQYF.